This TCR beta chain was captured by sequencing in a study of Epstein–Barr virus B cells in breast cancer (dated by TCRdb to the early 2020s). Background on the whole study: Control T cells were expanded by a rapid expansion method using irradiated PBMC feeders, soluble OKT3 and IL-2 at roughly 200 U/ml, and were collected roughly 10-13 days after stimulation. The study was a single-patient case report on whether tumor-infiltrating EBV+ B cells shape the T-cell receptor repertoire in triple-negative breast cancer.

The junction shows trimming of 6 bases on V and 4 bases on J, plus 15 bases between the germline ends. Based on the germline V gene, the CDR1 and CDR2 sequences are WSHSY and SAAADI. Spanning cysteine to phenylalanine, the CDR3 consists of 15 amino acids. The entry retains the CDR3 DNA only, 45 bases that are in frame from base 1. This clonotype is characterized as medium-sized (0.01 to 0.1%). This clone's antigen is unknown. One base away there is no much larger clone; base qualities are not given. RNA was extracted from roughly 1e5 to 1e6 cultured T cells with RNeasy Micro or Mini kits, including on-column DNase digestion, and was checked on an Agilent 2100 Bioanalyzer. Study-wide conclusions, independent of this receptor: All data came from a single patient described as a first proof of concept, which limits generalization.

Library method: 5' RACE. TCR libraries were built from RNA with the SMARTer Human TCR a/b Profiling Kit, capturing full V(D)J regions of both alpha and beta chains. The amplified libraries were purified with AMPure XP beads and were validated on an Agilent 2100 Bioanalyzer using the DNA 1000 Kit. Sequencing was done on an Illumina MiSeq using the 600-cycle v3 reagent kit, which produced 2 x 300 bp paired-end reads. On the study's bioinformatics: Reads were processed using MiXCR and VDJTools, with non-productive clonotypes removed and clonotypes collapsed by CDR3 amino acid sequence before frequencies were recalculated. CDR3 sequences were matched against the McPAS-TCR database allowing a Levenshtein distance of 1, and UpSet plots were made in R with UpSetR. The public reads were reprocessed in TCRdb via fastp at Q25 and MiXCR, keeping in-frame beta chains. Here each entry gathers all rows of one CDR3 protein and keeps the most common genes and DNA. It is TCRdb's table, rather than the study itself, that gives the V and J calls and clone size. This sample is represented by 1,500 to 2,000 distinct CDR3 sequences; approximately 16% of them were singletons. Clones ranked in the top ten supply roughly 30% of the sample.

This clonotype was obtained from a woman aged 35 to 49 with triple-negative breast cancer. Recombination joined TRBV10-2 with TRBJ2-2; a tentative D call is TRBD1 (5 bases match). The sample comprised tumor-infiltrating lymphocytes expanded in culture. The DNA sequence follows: TGCGCCAGCAGCGATCTAGGGGCACGCACCGGGGAGCTGTTTTTT. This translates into CASSDLGARTGELFF.